This T cell receptor beta chain was found in a study of circulating CD8 cells and anti-PD-1 response in melanoma. Study-level background: About 45% of the 13 patients had prior targeted therapy or immunotherapy; seven did not.

In regard to this clonotype: Its antigen remains unknown.

Four subsets defined by PD-1 and/or TIGIT were sorted from live CD3+CD8+TCRalphabeta+ cells. Each library started from about 15 ng of total RNA using the QIAseq Immune Repertoire TCR panel. TCRdb ran MiXCR on the reads and lists one entry per CDR3 protein. The repertoire holds roughly 2,300 distinct CDR3 sequences, with roughly 7% as singletons. General study results and limits: Peptide assays on expanded sorted subsets replaced tumor-based reactivity testing. Most experiments lacked replicates. Diversity ranked highest in DNEG and lowest in TIGIT subsets.

Germline CDR1 reads GTSNPN; CDR2 reads SVGIG (reference sequence). The CDR3 covers 11 residues. V was shortened by 7 bases and J by 5 bases, with 11 bases between the two germline ends. The sequenced sample was CD8+ T cells from PBMCs, obtained at baseline or after one month of anti-PD-1 therapy (not recorded which). This receptor was obtained from a human donor with melanoma. This sequence joins TRBV30 and TRBJ1-1; D is possibly TRBD1 (5 bases). The CDR3 is CASQAGTEAFF. Written as DNA, the CDR3 is TGTGCCTCACAGGCAGGAACTGAAGCTTTCTTT.